Below, 4 T cell receptor beta chains from the same sample are listed, as sequenced in a study of T-cell reconstitution after alpha-beta-depleted transplantation in children. A TCRbeta library incorporating unique molecular identifiers was prepared. TCRdb processed the PCR reads anew with MiXCR; each CDR3 protein has one entry. The sample includes some 460,000 distinct CDR3 sequences, under 20% of them seen just once. The sample was PBMCs, mostly from graft donor cells, taken 360 days after TCRalphabeta/CD19-depleted stem cell transplant. These receptors all stem from a boy younger than two who had a stem cell transplant for Wiskott-Aldrich syndrome, so the T cells may come from the graft donor.

The chain is built from TRBV6-1 and TRBJ2-1; 9 bases map to TRBD1. Germline CDR1 is MNHNS and CDR2 is SASEGT. The CDR3 is made up of 12 amino acids. Trimming removed 5 bases from V and 13 bases from J; junction bases left unmatched: 6. The CDR3 DNA reads TGTGCCAGCAGTACCCGGGGACAGGGACAGTTCTTC. Protein product: CASSTRGQGQFF.

This clonotype was observed a handful of times. The chain carries TRBV20-1 and TRBJ2-7, with D tentatively TRBD1 (6 bases). Germline assignment: CDR1 DFQATT and CDR2 SNEGSKA (reference sequence). The germline V and J ends were trimmed by 6 bases and 0 bases, with 12 bases remaining between them. There are 13 residues in the CDR3. The CDR3 spells CSARGSASYEQYF. CDR3 sequence (DNA): TGCAGTGCCAGGGGCTCCGCCTCCTACGAGCAGTACTTC.

Concerning this clonotype itself: One end of the junction fails to match germline, which may point to a read error. V and J are TRBV6-5 and TRBJ2-1; D not certain. This CDR3 has 16 amino acids. CDR1 is MNHEY, CDR2 SVGAGI, per germline. Here the CDR3 reads CASSYTALSSYNEQFF. The CDR3 coding sequence is TGTGCCAGCAGTTACACGGCGCTGAGCTCCTACAATGAACAGTTCTTC.

V is TRBV29-1 and J is TRBJ2-7; 9 nucleotides line up with TRBD2. Germline V CDR1 and CDR2: SQVTM, ANQGSEA. With V trimmed by 2 bases and J by 0 bases, 5 bases remained unmatched. The CDR3 covers 15 residues. The CDR3 loop reads CSVERLAAHSYEQYF. The CDR3 region has the DNA TGCAGCGTTGAACGACTAGCGGCACACTCCTACGAGCAGTACTTC.